One sample yielded the 28 T cell receptor beta chains listed below, sequenced in a study of cytomegalovirus exposure and HLA in healthy donors (dated by TCRdb to 2015 to 2018). The library was made by the immunoSEQ multiplex PCR assay. For the multiplex PCR, a mixture combining 60 forward primers for TCR Vbeta segments and 13 reverse primers for TCR Jbeta segments was used. What TCRdb holds here is the immuneACCESS table cut down to in-frame rearrangements. Part of the clones is not present; checked against another copy, under half of the missing clones reflect an unresolved V gene, and the others are unexplained. The sample table lists about 130,000 clones, over 65% of them with a count of one. About a tenth of the sample rests with the top ten. Sequenced material: PBMCs. All receptors come from a man aged 25-45 years in good health and CMV-seropositive.

The J gene is TRBJ2-7, the V gene TRBV6-5; TRBD1 aligns across 10 bases. The length of the CDR3 is 14 residues. Germline CDR1 and CDR2: MNHEY and SVGAGI. V was clipped by 5 bases and J by 4 bases; unmatched bases: 5. The CDR3 DNA follows: TGTGCCAGCAGTACCGGGACAGGGGCTTACGAGCAGTACTTC. The encoded protein is CASSTGTGAYEQYF.

The chain is built from TRBV7-2 and TRBJ2-7; 10 positions agree with TRBD2. Trimming at V came to 5 bases and at J to 7 bases, leaving 8 bases not matched to a gene. This CDR3 region has 14 residues. Germline CDR1 SGHTA, CDR2 FQGNSA. CDR3 loop: CASSRNSGRIEQYF. CDR3 DNA sequence: TGTGCCAGCAGCCGTAATAGCGGGAGGATAGAGCAGTACTTC.

The rearrangement joins TRBV2 to TRBJ2-7, with 8 bases matching TRBD1. Germline CDR1 reads SNHLY; CDR2 reads FYNNEI. The CDR3 totals 13 residues. V gave up 6 bases and J gave up 0 bases; unmatched junction bases: 1. The CDR3 sequence: CASRDRVSYEQYF. The DNA of the CDR3 is TGTGCCAGCAGGGACAGGGTCTCCTACGAGCAGTACTTC. Full variable domain (rest looked up from reference TRBV2 and TRBJ2-7): EPEVTQTPSHQVTQMGQEVILRCVPISNHLYFYWYRQILGQKVEFLVSFYNNEISEKSEIFDDQFSVERPDGSNFTLKIRSTKLEDSAMYFCASRDRVSYEQYFGPGTRLTVT.

The V and J genes are TRBV7-9 and TRBJ2-1; 10 bases are shared with TRBD2. J lost 10 bases, V lost 5 bases, and 11 bases had no gene match. Per germline, CDR1 SEHNR and CDR2 FQNEAQ (reference sequence). The CDR3 runs 15 residues. The CDR3 spells CASSLTLAGAGEQFF. The CDR3 bases are TGTGCCAGCAGCCTAACCCTAGCGGGAGCGGGGGAGCAGTTCTTC.

This chain connects TRBV29-1 to TRBJ1-2; possibly TRBD1 for D (6 bases). Trimming pared 8 bases from V and 4 bases from J, leaving 14 bases between. CDR1 is SQVTM, CDR2 ANQGSEA, per germline. This CDR3 has 12 residues. The CDR3 nucleotides are TGCAGCACAGGGACCCCTACCTATGGCTACACCTTC. Translation gives CSTGTPTYGYTF.

The chain combines TRBV7-2 with TRBJ1-2; 7 bases map to TRBD1. CDR3 length: 14 residues. Germline CDR1 SGHTA, CDR2 FQGNSA. V shed 3 bases, J shed 0 bases, and the junction held 1 base outside the gene matches. The CDR3 protein is CASSFDRANYGYTF. The CDR3 DNA reads TGTGCCAGCAGCTTTGACAGGGCTAACTATGGCTACACCTTC.

The rearrangement joins TRBV27 to TRBJ1-5; D is possibly TRBD1 (5 bases). Per the germline V gene, CDR1 is MNHEY and CDR2 is SMNVEV (reference sequence). The CDR3 runs to 13 residues. V lost 3 bases to trimming and J lost 6 bases, with 9 bases between them. This chain's CDR3 is CASSFQGGQPQHF. The CDR3 DNA sequence: TGTGCCAGCAGTTTTCAGGGCGGTCAGCCCCAGCATTTT.

The chain is built from TRBV27 and TRBJ1-1; 7 nucleotides align to TRBD1. Germline V gene data show CDR1 as MNHEY and CDR2 as SMNVEV (reference sequence). With V trimmed by 4 bases and J by 0 bases, 8 bases remained unmatched. The CDR3 runs 16 residues. This CDR3 reads CASSWDSLSMNTEAFF. The CDR3 bases are TGTGCCAGCAGTTGGGACAGCTTAAGCATGAACACTGAAGCTTTCTTT.

J is TRBJ2-2 and V is TRBV27; 9 nucleotides line up with TRBD1. V shed 2 bases and J 4 bases; nucleotides not matched to a gene: 2. The CDR3 sequence is 15 residues long. From germline, CDR1 is MNHEY and CDR2 SMNVEV (reference sequence). CDR3 nucleotides: TGTGCCAGCAGTTTACAGACAGGGGGCACCGGGGAGCTGTTTTTT. Protein: CASSLQTGGTGELFF.

The rearrangement uses TRBV18 and TRBJ2-7, with D perhaps matching TRBD1 (5 bases). Germline assignment: CDR1 KGHSH and CDR2 LQKENI. V was shortened by 2 bases and J by 6 bases, with 11 bases between the two germline ends. This CDR3 region has 13 residues. CDR3 protein: CASSPGAQGEQYF. The DNA for the CDR3 is TGTGCCAGCTCACCAGGGGCCCAGGGCGAGCAGTACTTC.

The chain is built from TRBV27 and TRBJ2-2; 7 bases are shared with TRBD2. Germline CDR1 reads MNHEY; CDR2 reads SMNVEV (reference sequence). Trimming at V came to 1 base and at J to 4 bases, leaving 6 bases not matched to a gene. CDR3 length: 16 residues. The CDR3 nucleotides read TGTGCCAGCAGTTTATGGGCGGGAGAGCGCACCGGGGAGCTGTTTTTT. It codes for CASSLWAGERTGELFF.

Turning to this clone: Relative to the germline gene, one junction end is altered; a read error may explain this. The chain couples TRBV7-6 to TRBJ1-2; tentatively, D is TRBD1 (5 bases). The CDR3 totals 13 residues. CDR1 and CDR2 (germline): SGHVS, FNYEAQ. The CDR3 sequence is CTRGLGWHYGYTF. In DNA, the CDR3 is TGCACACGGGGGTTGGGTTGGCACTATGGCTACACCTTC.

This clone was seen once. The chain recombines TRBV4-2 with TRBJ2-5; 11 bases are shared with TRBD2. CDR3 length: 15 amino acids. Trimming cost V 4 bases and J 1 base; bases outside gene matches: 2. Germline CDR1 and CDR2: LGHNA and YNFKEQ. CDR3 DNA sequence: TGTGCCAGCAGCCCTCTAGCGGGAGGCCAAGAGACCCAGTACTTC. Translation gives CASSPLAGGQETQYF.

This clone was counted a single time. The V gene is TRBV5-1, the J gene TRBJ2-3; 7 nucleotides line up with TRBD1. From germline, CDR1 is SGHRS and CDR2 YFSETQ. CDR3 size: 14 residues. J gave up 6 bases and V 4 bases, and 8 bases lay outside the gene matches. CDR3 region: CASSPIGGADTQYF. CDR3 bases: TGCGCCAGCAGCCCGATAGGGGGCGCCGATACGCAGTATTTT.

This sequence joins TRBV4-2 and TRBJ2-1; maybe TRBD2 (7 bases). The V and J ends lost 1 base and 4 bases respectively, with 11 bases between them. Germline V gene sequence: CDR1 LGHNA, CDR2 YNFKEQ. CDR3 size: 15 residues. CDR3 amino acids: CASSQVGGPYNEQFF. In DNA, the CDR3 is TGTGCCAGCAGCCAAGTCGGGGGGCCATACAATGAGCAGTTCTTC.

The V gene is TRBV14, the J gene TRBJ2-7; 7 bases line up with TRBD2. V was pared by 5 bases and J by 3 bases, with 10 bases of the junction left unmatched. Germline V lookup: CDR1 SGHDN, CDR2 FVKESK. This CDR3 has 15 amino acids. This chain's CDR3 is CASSSWGGADYEQYF. The CDR3 nucleotides read TGTGCCAGCAGCTCTTGGGGGGGTGCGGACTACGAGCAGTACTTC.

This chain uses TRBV21-1 with TRBJ2-5; the table assigns TRBD1, which was not confirmed against the DNA. TRBV21-1 is a known pseudogene. CDR3 length: 16 amino acids. The CDR3 DNA is TGTGCCAGCAGCAACGGCGAGGGACAGTCACAAGAGACCCAGTACTTC. Amino acid sequence: CASSNGEGQSQETQYF.

The CDR3 region has the DNA TGTGCCAGCAGCCACCGGGGGGGAGGGGGACCGTCAGATACGCAGTATTTT. The encoded protein is CASSHRGGGGPSDTQYF. The chain joins TRBV5-5 to TRBJ2-3; 8 positions match TRBD2. Germline trimming cut 4 bases from V and 4 bases from J; bases unmatched to any gene: 14. The CDR3 covers 17 residues. CDR1 and CDR2 (germline): SGHKS, YYEKEE (reference sequence).

This sequence joins TRBV11-2 and TRBJ2-7, with 9 bases that match TRBD2. The CDR3 length is 16 residues. After removal of 2 bases from V and 3 bases from J, the junction contained 8 bases not matched to a gene. From germline, CDR1 is SGHAT and CDR2 FQNNGV. The CDR3 DNA reads TGTGCCAGCAGCTTACATATGGTAGCGGGGGACTACGAGCAGTACTTC. It codes for CASSLHMVAGDYEQYF.

The V and J genes are TRBV9 and TRBJ1-3, with D maybe TRBD1 (6 bases). The V and J ends lost 4 bases and 2 bases respectively, with 16 bases between them. Germline V gives CDR1 SGDLS, CDR2 YYNGEE. CDR3 length: 16 residues. The CDR3 protein is CASSPSGGHTGNTIYF. CDR3 DNA sequence: TGTGCCAGCAGCCCAAGCGGGGGGCATACTGGAAACACCATATATTTT.

The chain carries TRBV11-2 and TRBJ1-1; TRBD1 might be the D (5 bases). The germline gives CDR1 SGHAT, CDR2 FQNNGV. The CDR3 covers 13 residues. Trimming left V 1 base short and J 10 bases short, with 13 bases between. CDR3 sequence (DNA): TGTGCCAGCAGCTTAGCCGGGGGTTACGGAGCTTTCTTT. Its translation: CASSLAGGYGAFF. The whole variable domain, filled in from reference TRBV11-2 and TRBJ1-1, reads EAGVAQSPRYKIIEKRQSVAFWCNPISGHATLYWYQQILGQGPKLLIQFQNNGVVDDSQLPKDRFSAERLKGVDSTLKIQPAKLEDSAVYLCASSLAGGYGAFFGQGTRLTVV.

The chain joins TRBV4-2 to TRBJ2-2; 12 bases match TRBD2. With 2 bases clipped from V and 6 bases from J, the junction kept 4 bases outside the gene matches. Per germline, CDR1 LGHNA and CDR2 YNFKEQ. The CDR3 sequence is 16 residues long. DNA of the CDR3: TGTGCCAGCAGCCAAAGACTAGCGGGAGACGCCGGGGAGCTGTTTTTT. Protein sequence: CASSQRLAGDAGELFF.

This CDR3 is CAWIYNRKGGTYEQYF. The DNA for the CDR3 is TGTGCCTGGATCTATAACAGGAAAGGGGGCACCTACGAGCAGTACTTC. The chain combines TRBV30 with TRBJ2-7; 7 bases align to TRBD1. Germline trimming cut 4 bases from V and 2 bases from J; bases unmatched to any gene: 14. Germline V gene lookup returns CDR1 GTSNPN and CDR2 SVGIG (reference sequence). The CDR3 consists of 16 residues.

This clone was recorded a few times. The V and J genes are TRBV5-4 and TRBJ1-1; TRBD1 matches at 9 bases. Germline V gene data show CDR1 as SGHNT and CDR2 as YYREEE (reference sequence). V was clipped by 3 bases and J by 5 bases; unmatched bases: 14. There are 17 residues in the CDR3. The CDR3: CASSSGAINRGRTEAFF. The CDR3 DNA is TGTGCCAGCAGCTCCGGGGCAATAAACAGGGGGCGGACTGAAGCTTTCTTT.

This clone has just one count. This chain connects TRBV15 to TRBJ2-7, with 7 bases lining up with TRBD1. Germline V CDR1 and CDR2: LNHNV, YYDKDF (reference sequence). The CDR3 totals 13 residues. Trimming took 5 bases from V and 3 from J; bases not matched to a gene: 4. The CDR3: CATSPGTDYEQYF. CDR3 in DNA: TGTGCCACCAGCCCAGGGACAGACTACGAGCAGTACTTC. The full variable domain, completed using reference TRBV15 and TRBJ2-7, is DAMVIQNPRYQVTQFGKPVTLSCSQTLNHNVMYWYQQKSSQAPKLLFHYYDKDFNNEADTPDNFQSRRPNTSFCFLDIRSPGLGDTAMYLCATSPGTDYEQYFGPGTRLTVT.

The chain employs TRBV7-2 and TRBJ2-7; perhaps TRBD2 as D (6 bases). Per germline, CDR1 SGHTA and CDR2 FQGNSA. The CDR3 has 16 amino acids. Trimming pared 7 bases from V and 0 bases from J, leaving 19 bases between. In nucleotides, the CDR3 is TGTGCCAGCACCCCAAGCGGGCCTAGCGCCTCCTACGAGCAGTACTTC. Its protein product is CASTPSGPSASYEQYF.

This sequence joins TRBV2 and TRBJ2-1; 7 nucleotides line up with TRBD1. CDR1 is SNHLY and CDR2 is FYNNEI in the germline V gene. CDR3 size: 15 residues. The J segment lost 8 bases and the V segment lost 5 bases, leaving 12 bases of the junction unmatched. This CDR3 is CASSPNRGTFDEQFF. The CDR3 region has the DNA TGTGCCAGCAGTCCCAACAGGGGTACGTTCGATGAGCAGTTCTTC.

V gene TRBV13 combines with J gene TRBJ1-5; D is uncertain. V dropped 0 bases and J dropped 1 base, with 4 bases sitting between them. Germline values: CDR1 PRHDT, CDR2 FYEKMQ (reference sequence). This CDR3 has 14 amino acids. The CDR3 loop is CASSLGGSNQPQHF. Written as DNA, the CDR3 is TGTGCCAGCAGCTTAGGGGGCAGCAATCAGCCCCAGCATTTT.